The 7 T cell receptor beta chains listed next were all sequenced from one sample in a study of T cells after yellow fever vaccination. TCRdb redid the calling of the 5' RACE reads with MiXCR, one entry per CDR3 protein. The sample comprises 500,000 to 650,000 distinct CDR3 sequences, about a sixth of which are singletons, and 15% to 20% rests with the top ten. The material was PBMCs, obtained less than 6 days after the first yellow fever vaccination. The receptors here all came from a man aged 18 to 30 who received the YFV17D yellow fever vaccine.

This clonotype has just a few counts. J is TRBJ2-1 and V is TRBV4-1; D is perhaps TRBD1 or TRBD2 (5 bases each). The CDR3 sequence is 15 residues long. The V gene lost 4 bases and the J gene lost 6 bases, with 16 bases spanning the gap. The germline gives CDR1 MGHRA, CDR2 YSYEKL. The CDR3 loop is CASSRLFDSTNEQFF. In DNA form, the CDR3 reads TGCGCCAGCAGCCGACTATTCGACAGCACCAATGAGCAGTTCTTC.

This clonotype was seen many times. DNA for the CDR3: TGCGCCAGCAGCCACGAGGGACAGTTGGACGCAGATACGCAGTATTTT. Encoded protein: CASSHEGQLDADTQYF. This chain connects TRBV5-1 to TRBJ2-3; 7 nucleotides agree with TRBD1. The CDR3 sequence is 16 residues long. Trimming took 4 bases from V and 4 from J; bases not matched to a gene: 12. From germline, CDR1 is SGHRS and CDR2 YFSETQ.

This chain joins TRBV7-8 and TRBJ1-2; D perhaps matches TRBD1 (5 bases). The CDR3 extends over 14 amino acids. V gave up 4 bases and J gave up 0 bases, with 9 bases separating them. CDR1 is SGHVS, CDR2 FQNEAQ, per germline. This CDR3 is CASSSQVTNYGYTF. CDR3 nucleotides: TGTGCCAGCAGCTCACAGGTCACTAACTATGGCTACACCTTC.

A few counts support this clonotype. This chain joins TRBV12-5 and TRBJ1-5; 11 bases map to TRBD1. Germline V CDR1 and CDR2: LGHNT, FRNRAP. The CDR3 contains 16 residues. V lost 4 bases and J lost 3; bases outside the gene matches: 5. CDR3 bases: TGTGCTAGTGGTTCTTTGGACAGGGGGCCCAATCAGCCCCAGCATTTT. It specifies CASGSLDRGPNQPQHF.

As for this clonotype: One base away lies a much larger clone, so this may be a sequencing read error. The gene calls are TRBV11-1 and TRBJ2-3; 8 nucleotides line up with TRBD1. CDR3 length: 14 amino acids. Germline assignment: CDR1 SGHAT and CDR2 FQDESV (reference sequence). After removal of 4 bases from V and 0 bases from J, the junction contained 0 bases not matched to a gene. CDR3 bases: TGTGCCAGCAGCTGGGACAGGAGCACAGATACGCAGTATTTT. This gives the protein CASSWDRSTDTQYF. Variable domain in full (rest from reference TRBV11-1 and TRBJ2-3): EAEVAQSPRYKITEKSQAVAFWCDPISGHATLYWYRQILGQGPELLVQFQDESVVDDSQLPKDRFSAERLKGVDSTLKIQPAELGDSAMYLCASSWDRSTDTQYFGPGTRLTVL.

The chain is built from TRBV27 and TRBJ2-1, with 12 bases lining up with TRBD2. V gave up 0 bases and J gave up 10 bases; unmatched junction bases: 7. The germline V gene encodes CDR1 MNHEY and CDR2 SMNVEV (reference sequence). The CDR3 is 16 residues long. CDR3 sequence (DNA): TGTGCCAGCAGTTTATCTTCTAGCGGGGGGGCAGAGGAGCAGTTCTTC. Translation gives CASSLSSSGGAEEQFF.

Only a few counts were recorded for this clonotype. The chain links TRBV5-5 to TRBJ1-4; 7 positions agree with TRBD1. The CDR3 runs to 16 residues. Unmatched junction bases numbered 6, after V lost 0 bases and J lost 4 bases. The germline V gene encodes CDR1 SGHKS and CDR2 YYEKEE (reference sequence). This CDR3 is CASSLVQGGINEKLFF. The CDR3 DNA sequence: TGTGCCAGCAGCTTGGTGCAGGGGGGGATTAATGAAAAACTGTTTTTT. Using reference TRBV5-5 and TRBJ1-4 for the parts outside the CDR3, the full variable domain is DAGVTQSPTHLIKTRGQQVTLRCSPISGHKSVSWYQQVLGQGPQFIFQYYEKEERGRGNFPDRFSARQFPNYSSELNVNALLLGDSALYLCASSLVQGGINEKLFFGSGTQLSVL.